Listed here are 9 T cell receptor beta chains from one sample, sequenced in a study of T cell changes during pregnancy in multiple sclerosis. TCRdb keeps only in-frame clones here, not all; method: immunoSEQ multiplex PCR. The top ten hold approximately 1.5% of the sample, which has 65,000 to 75,000 clones, roughly 89% seen once. The starting material was peripheral blood, obtained in the third trimester of pregnancy. The receptors originated from a female donor in good health, enrolled as a control in a pregnancy study.

This chain links TRBV5-8 with TRBJ1-1; D may be TRBD1 (6 bases). The CDR3 has 15 amino acids. Germline V gives CDR1 SGHTS, CDR2 YDEGEE. Trimming removed 1 base at V and 3 bases at J, with 13 bases between. This CDR3 is CASSLSQQGHTEAFF. The CDR3 DNA is TGTGCCAGCAGCTTGTCACAACAGGGTCACACTGAAGCTTTCTTT.

The V and J genes are TRBV5-1 and TRBJ2-2; D unclear. The CDR3 totals 14 residues. Germline V gene data show CDR1 as SGHRS and CDR2 as YFSETQ. Trimming stripped 2 bases from V and 6 bases from J, with 11 bases between. The CDR3 spells CASSFGPPAGELFF. CDR3 coding DNA: TGCGCCAGCAGCTTTGGCCCTCCTGCCGGGGAGCTGTTTTTT.

This chain connects TRBV30 to TRBJ1-2; D is perhaps TRBD1 (5 bases). In germline, CDR1 is GTSNPN, CDR2 SVGIG (reference sequence). Between the trimmed V and J ends, which lost 4 bases and 3 bases, there was a span of 15 bases. The CDR3 extends over 14 amino acids. The CDR3 DNA follows: TGTGCCTGGAATCTAGGTTCGGGGGACTATGGCTACACCTTC. It yields the protein CAWNLGSGDYGYTF.

The DNA of the CDR3 is TGTGCCAGCAGCGGGACACAAAACTACAATGAGCAGTTCTTC. Protein sequence: CASSGTQNYNEQFF. J is TRBJ2-1 and V is TRBV14; D might be TRBD1 (6 bases). Trimming removed 5 bases at V and 3 bases at J, with 11 bases between. Germline V gene data show CDR1 as SGHDN and CDR2 as FVKESK. CDR3 length: 14 amino acids.

The genes are TRBV5-1 and TRBJ1-1; D is unresolved. Germline assignment: CDR1 SGHRS and CDR2 YFSETQ. The CDR3 covers 17 residues. V was shortened by 1 base and J by 4 bases, with 20 bases between the two germline ends. CDR3 nucleotide sequence: TGCGCCAGCAGCTTGCGATCGGTGGAGGGCGGAGGCACTGAAGCTTTCTTT. It is translated as CASSLRSVEGGGTEAFF.

The chain uses TRBV5-1 and TRBJ2-3; TRBD1 might be the D (7 bases). The germline V gene has CDR1 SGHRS and CDR2 YFSETQ. Trimming shortened V by 0 bases and J by 4 bases, and 15 bases separated the two germline ends. This CDR3 is built from 16 residues. The CDR3 spells CASSLVGGTVSDTQYF. The DNA of the CDR3 is TGCGCCAGCAGCTTGGTTGGAGGGACAGTCTCAGATACGCAGTATTTT.

V gene TRBV25-1 combines with J gene TRBJ2-2; 10 bases are a match to TRBD1. Germline V gene lookup returns CDR1 MGHDK and CDR2 SYGVNS. Trimming took 1 base from V and 5 from J; bases not matched to a gene: 4. The CDR3 totals 16 residues. CDR3 sequence: CASSEWDRGGTGELFF. The CDR3 bases are TGTGCCAGCAGTGAATGGGACAGGGGAGGGACCGGGGAGCTGTTTTTT.

This clone was found once. The chain is built from TRBV15 and TRBJ1-6, with a possible D match to TRBD1 (6 bases). V lost 2 bases and J 2 bases, leaving 7 bases between the germline ends. CDR3 length: 15 amino acids. Germline CDR1 and CDR2: LNHNV and YYDKDF (reference sequence). This chain's CDR3 is CATSRRTAYNSPLHF. The CDR3 nucleotides read TGTGCCACCAGCAGACGGACAGCCTATAATTCACCCCTCCACTTT.

CDR3 nucleotides: TGTGCCAGCAGCTTGTTGTGGGGGCTAGGTGATGCCGGGGAGCTGTTTTTT. Translated, it gives CASSLLWGLGDAGELFF. This rearrangement joins TRBV5-5 to TRBJ2-2; the D gene is possibly TRBD1 (6 bases). The CDR3 spans 17 residues. Germline V gene sequence: CDR1 SGHKS, CDR2 YYEKEE (reference sequence). Trimming shortened V by 1 base and J by 6 bases, and 19 bases separated the two germline ends.